This T cell receptor (beta chain) originates from a study of blood T cell repertoires in COVID-19. This clone has only one observation. Repertoires were generated with immunoSEQ multiplex PCR, while TCRdb's copy carries only in-frame clones and drops some. The sample shows about 190,000 clones, roughly 84% of them seen only once. The CDR3 extends over 11 amino acids. The germline V gene encodes CDR1 LNHDA and CDR2 SQIVND (reference sequence). With 9 bases removed from V and 9 bases from J, the gap between germline ends came to 12 bases. V usage is TRBV19 and J usage is TRBJ2-1, with TRBD2 as a possible D gene (5 bases). The TCR comes from a woman between 35 and 50 years old who had recovered from COVID-19. The specimen sequenced was peripheral blood. The CDR3 loop is CASSIGGEQFF. As DNA, the CDR3 is TGTGCCAGCTCCATCGGAGGTGAGCAGTTCTTC.